A single sample gave rise to the 21 T cell receptor beta chains below, sequenced in a study of cytomegalovirus exposure and HLA in healthy donors. Primers: 60 Vbeta forward and 13 Jbeta reverse. The assay was immunoSEQ multiplex PCR, and TCRdb's table has in-frame clones only and misses some. Of about 220,000 clones detected, more than 65% appear once; the ten largest clones hold 0.63%. The specimen was PBMCs. The receptors originated from a man aged 18 to 29 in good health and CMV-seronegative.

The genes are TRBV2 and TRBJ1-1; 7 nucleotides line up with TRBD1. Germline trimming cut 6 bases from V and 5 bases from J; bases unmatched to any gene: 6. The CDR3 length is 13 residues. Germline CDR1 reads SNHLY; CDR2 reads FYNNEI. CDR3 nucleotides: TGTGCCAGCAGCGGACAGGACAAGACTGAAGCTTTCTTT. This sequence encodes CASSGQDKTEAFF.

The rearrangement joins TRBV5-4 to TRBJ2-1, with TRBD2 matching over 14 bases. CDR1 is SGHNT, CDR2 YYREEE, per germline (reference sequence). The CDR3 contains 18 residues. Trimming took 4 bases from V and 8 from J; bases not matched to a gene: 14. CDR3 sequence (DNA): TGTGCCAGCAGCACCCGGACTAGCGGGAGGAGTGGTATGTATGAGCAGTTCTTC. The encoded protein is CASSTRTSGRSGMYEQFF.

The V call is TRBV9, the J call TRBJ2-4, with D possibly TRBD2 on 6 matching bases. V lost 9 bases to trimming and J lost 9 bases, with 13 bases between them. Per the germline V gene, CDR1 is SGDLS and CDR2 is YYNGEE. The CDR3 is 11 amino acids. The CDR3 DNA reads as TGTGCCACCCTATCGGAGGGCATTCAGTACTTC. Its translation is CATLSEGIQYF.

J is TRBJ1-1 and V is TRBV6-5; D remains unclear. CDR1 is MNHEY and CDR2 is SVGAGI in the germline V gene. This CDR3 spans 14 amino acids. V was clipped by 5 bases and J by 8 bases, with 18 bases between them. The CDR3 DNA reads TGTGCCAGCAGTGAAGTCGAGATGATCGAGGAAGCTTTCTTT. It yields the protein CASSEVEMIEEAFF.

The chain recombines TRBV19 with TRBJ2-6; D might be TRBD1 (5 bases). Trimming cost V 6 bases and J 1 base, with 10 bases left between them. The CDR3 has 15 amino acids. Germline V CDR1 and CDR2: LNHDA, SQIVND (reference sequence). For the CDR3, the DNA is TGTGCCAGTAGCGTAGGGGCGTCTGGGGCCAACGTCCTGACTTTC. Its translation is CASSVGASGANVLTF. The entire variable domain, with the rest obtained from reference TRBV19 and TRBJ2-6, is as follows: DGGITQSPKYLFRKEGQNVTLSCEQNLNHDAMYWYRQDPGQGLRLIYYSQIVNDFQKGDIAEGYSVSREKKESFPLTVTSAQKNPTAFYLCASSVGASGANVLTFGAGSRLTVL.

This clone was counted a single time. V usage is TRBV6-6 and J usage is TRBJ1-3; D is possibly TRBD1 (5 bases). Germline CDR1 reads MNHNY; CDR2 reads SVGAGI (reference sequence). This CDR3 contains 15 residues. Trimming took off 2 bases at V and 0 bases at J, with 8 bases between the two ends. CDR3 bases: TGTGCCAGCAGTTACGGACACCCCTCTGGAAACACCATATATTTT. Protein sequence: CASSYGHPSGNTIYF.

The CDR3 nucleotides are TGTGCCAGCAGCTCAGGGACAGGGTACAATCAGCCCCAGCATTTT. Its translation is CASSSGTGYNQPQHF. The V gene is TRBV7-2, the J gene TRBJ1-5; 9 positions match TRBD1. CDR3 length: 15 residues. Germline CDR1 is SGHTA and CDR2 is FQGNSA. With V trimmed by 4 bases and J by 3 bases, 4 bases remained unmatched.

This clone was seen only a few times. The gene calls are TRBV7-3 and TRBJ2-7; 8 bases map to TRBD2. After removal of 0 bases from V and 5 bases from J, the junction contained 3 bases not matched to a gene. There are 14 residues in the CDR3. Germline V CDR1 and CDR2: SGHTA, FQGTGA. Here the CDR3 reads CASSLTREGDEQYF. The CDR3 DNA reads as TGTGCCAGCAGCTTAACCCGGGAGGGCGACGAGCAGTACTTC.

The gene calls are TRBV5-1 and TRBJ2-7; 8 bases are a match to TRBD1. Germline V lookup: CDR1 SGHRS, CDR2 YFSETQ. This CDR3 is built from 13 residues. Unmatched junction bases numbered 5, after V lost 4 bases and J lost 5 bases. CDR3 DNA: TGCGCCAGCAGCCCGGACAGGGCCAACGAGCAGTACTTC. Amino acid sequence: CASSPDRANEQYF. The variable domain in full, completed from reference TRBV5-1 and TRBJ2-7, reads KAGVTQTPRYLIKTRGQQVTLSCSPISGHRSVSWYQQTPGQGLQFLFEYFSETQRNKGNFPGRFSGRQFSNSRSEMNVSTLELGDSALYLCASSPDRANEQYFGPGTRLTVT.

The chain couples TRBV29-1 to TRBJ1-4; 7 bases align to TRBD1. Per the germline V gene, CDR1 is SQVTM and CDR2 is ANQGSEA. Trimming took 6 bases from V and 7 from J; bases not matched to a gene: 8. The CDR3 spans 13 residues. This CDR3 is CSVRGQWGEKLFF. CDR3 nucleotides: TGCAGCGTCCGGGGACAGTGGGGTGAAAAACTGTTTTTT.

V gene TRBV5-6 combines with J gene TRBJ1-1; TRBD1 aligns across 7 bases. V trimming: 6 bases; J trimming: 11 bases; junction bases outside the gene matches: 13. CDR3 length equals 13 residues. Per the germline V gene, CDR1 is SGHDT and CDR2 is YYEEEE. The CDR3 sequence is CASTMTGLGSAFF. The CDR3 DNA sequence: TGTGCCAGCACCATGACAGGGTTAGGCAGCGCTTTCTTT.

The CDR3 DNA is TGTGCCAGCAGCGCGGGACAGGGGGCGCCCGAAGATACGCAGTATTTT. Its protein product is CASSAGQGAPEDTQYF. The genes are TRBV2 and TRBJ2-3; 12 positions agree with TRBD1. This CDR3 has 16 amino acids. Germline assignment: CDR1 SNHLY and CDR2 FYNNEI. Trimming removed 6 bases from V and 5 bases from J; junction bases left unmatched: 9. Drawing the rest from reference TRBV2 and TRBJ2-3, the complete variable domain is EPEVTQTPSHQVTQMGQEVILRCVPISNHLYFYWYRQILGQKVEFLVSFYNNEISEKSEIFDDQFSVERPDGSNFTLKIRSTKLEDSAMYFCASSAGQGAPEDTQYFGPGTRLTVL.

This clone has more than one count but fewer than ten. V usage is TRBV4-1 and J usage is TRBJ2-3; 11 bases map to TRBD2. Unmatched junction bases numbered 4, after V lost 4 bases and J lost 4 bases. Germline assignment: CDR1 MGHRA and CDR2 YSYEKL. The CDR3 extends over 15 amino acids. In DNA form, the CDR3 reads TGCGCCAGCAGCCCGACTAGCGGGAATTCAGATACGCAGTATTTT. Protein: CASSPTSGNSDTQYF.

This chain joins TRBV19 and TRBJ1-5, with D possibly matching TRBD1 (5 bases). This CDR3 contains 16 residues. Germline-derived CDR1 and CDR2 are LNHDA and SQIVND (reference sequence). V was clipped by 5 bases and J by 0 bases, with 14 bases between them. As DNA, the CDR3 is TGTGCCAGTAGTGAGGGACTGACAGATAGCAATCAGCCCCAGCATTTT. It yields the protein CASSEGLTDSNQPQHF.

The chain links TRBV2 to TRBJ2-7; weak D call: TRBD2 (5 bases). Trimming pared 6 bases from V and 3 bases from J, leaving 12 bases between. The CDR3 has 13 residues. CDR1 SNHLY and CDR2 FYNNEI come from the germline V gene. CDR3 region: CASRWTGVYEQYF. CDR3 DNA sequence: TGTGCCAGCAGGTGGACTGGGGTCTACGAGCAGTACTTC.

The J gene is TRBJ1-1, the V gene TRBV28; TRBD1 is a possible D gene (6 bases). Looked up from germline, CDR1 is MDHEN and CDR2 is SYDVKM. V was shortened by 4 bases and J by 1 base, with 13 bases between the two germline ends. The CDR3 sequence is 15 residues long. The CDR3 loop is CASSSPGVGNTEAFF. The CDR3 DNA is TGTGCCAGCAGTTCTCCAGGGGTAGGGAACACTGAAGCTTTCTTT.

The J gene is TRBJ2-7, the V gene TRBV7-9, with D perhaps TRBD1 (6 bases). V lost 5 bases and J lost 0, with 11 bases in between. This CDR3 is 14 amino acids long. Germline CDR1 is SEHNR and CDR2 is FQNEAQ (reference sequence). The CDR3 DNA is TGTGCCAGCAGCATACAACAGGGCTCCTACGAGCAGTACTTC. Its protein product is CASSIQQGSYEQYF.

This chain links TRBV5-4 with TRBJ2-3; 7 positions match TRBD2. V dropped 0 bases and J dropped 2; count of bases not matched to a gene: 3. The CDR3 covers 15 residues. CDR1 and CDR2 (germline): SGHNT, YYREEE (reference sequence). CDR3 sequence reads: CASSLGAGYTDTQYF. The DNA of the CDR3 is TGTGCCAGCAGCTTGGGAGCGGGGTACACAGATACGCAGTATTTT.

The J gene is TRBJ2-3, the V gene TRBV4-1; weak D call: TRBD2 (6 bases). Germline V gene data show CDR1 as MGHRA and CDR2 as YSYEKL. This CDR3 is 14 amino acids long. Trimming left V 0 bases short and J 4 bases short, with 8 bases between. The chain's CDR3 is CASSQDPSADTQYF. The CDR3 DNA is TGCGCCAGCAGCCAAGATCCTAGCGCAGATACGCAGTATTTT.

This chain uses TRBV25-1 with TRBJ1-5; D not certain. This CDR3 spans 14 amino acids. Germline V lookup: CDR1 MGHDK, CDR2 SYGVNS. The V end lost 2 bases, the J end lost 1 base, and 6 bases lay between the germline ends. The CDR3 sequence: CASSEGGSNQPQHF. The CDR3 coding sequence is TGTGCCAGCAGTGAAGGAGGGAGCAATCAGCCCCAGCATTTT.

The chain has TRBV7-9 and TRBJ2-1; 8 bases line up with TRBD1. The CDR3 has 16 residues. V was clipped by 5 bases and J by 5 bases; unmatched bases: 11. The germline V gene has CDR1 SEHNR and CDR2 FQNEAQ (reference sequence). The CDR3 sequence is CASSLPVGQVNNEQFF. CDR3 nucleotides: TGTGCCAGCAGCCTCCCCGTGGGACAGGTTAACAATGAGCAGTTCTTC.